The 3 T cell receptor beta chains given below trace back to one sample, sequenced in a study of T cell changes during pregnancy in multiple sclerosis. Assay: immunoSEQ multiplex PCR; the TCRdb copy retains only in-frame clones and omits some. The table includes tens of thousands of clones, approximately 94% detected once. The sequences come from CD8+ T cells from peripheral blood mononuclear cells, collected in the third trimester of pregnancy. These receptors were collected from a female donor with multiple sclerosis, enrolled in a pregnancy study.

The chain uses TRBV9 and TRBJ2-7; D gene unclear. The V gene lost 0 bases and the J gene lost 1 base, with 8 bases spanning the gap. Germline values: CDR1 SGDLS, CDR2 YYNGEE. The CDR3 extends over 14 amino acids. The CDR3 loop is CASSVGGQSYEQYF. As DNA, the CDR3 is TGTGCCAGCAGCGTAGGCGGCCAGTCCTACGAGCAGTACTTC.

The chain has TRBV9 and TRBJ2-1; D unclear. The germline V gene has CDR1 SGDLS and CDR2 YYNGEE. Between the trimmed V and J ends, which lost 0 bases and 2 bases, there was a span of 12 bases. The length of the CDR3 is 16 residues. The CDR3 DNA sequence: TGTGCCAGCAGCGTAGTTGAACTAACGACCTACAATGAGCAGTTCTTC. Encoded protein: CASSVVELTTYNEQFF.

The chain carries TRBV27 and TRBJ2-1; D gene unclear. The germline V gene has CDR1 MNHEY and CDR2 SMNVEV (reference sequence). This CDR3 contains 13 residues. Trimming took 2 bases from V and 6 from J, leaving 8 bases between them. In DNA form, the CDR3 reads TGTGCCAGCAGTTTAGTCAACAGCAATGAGCAGTTCTTC. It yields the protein CASSLVNSNEQFF.